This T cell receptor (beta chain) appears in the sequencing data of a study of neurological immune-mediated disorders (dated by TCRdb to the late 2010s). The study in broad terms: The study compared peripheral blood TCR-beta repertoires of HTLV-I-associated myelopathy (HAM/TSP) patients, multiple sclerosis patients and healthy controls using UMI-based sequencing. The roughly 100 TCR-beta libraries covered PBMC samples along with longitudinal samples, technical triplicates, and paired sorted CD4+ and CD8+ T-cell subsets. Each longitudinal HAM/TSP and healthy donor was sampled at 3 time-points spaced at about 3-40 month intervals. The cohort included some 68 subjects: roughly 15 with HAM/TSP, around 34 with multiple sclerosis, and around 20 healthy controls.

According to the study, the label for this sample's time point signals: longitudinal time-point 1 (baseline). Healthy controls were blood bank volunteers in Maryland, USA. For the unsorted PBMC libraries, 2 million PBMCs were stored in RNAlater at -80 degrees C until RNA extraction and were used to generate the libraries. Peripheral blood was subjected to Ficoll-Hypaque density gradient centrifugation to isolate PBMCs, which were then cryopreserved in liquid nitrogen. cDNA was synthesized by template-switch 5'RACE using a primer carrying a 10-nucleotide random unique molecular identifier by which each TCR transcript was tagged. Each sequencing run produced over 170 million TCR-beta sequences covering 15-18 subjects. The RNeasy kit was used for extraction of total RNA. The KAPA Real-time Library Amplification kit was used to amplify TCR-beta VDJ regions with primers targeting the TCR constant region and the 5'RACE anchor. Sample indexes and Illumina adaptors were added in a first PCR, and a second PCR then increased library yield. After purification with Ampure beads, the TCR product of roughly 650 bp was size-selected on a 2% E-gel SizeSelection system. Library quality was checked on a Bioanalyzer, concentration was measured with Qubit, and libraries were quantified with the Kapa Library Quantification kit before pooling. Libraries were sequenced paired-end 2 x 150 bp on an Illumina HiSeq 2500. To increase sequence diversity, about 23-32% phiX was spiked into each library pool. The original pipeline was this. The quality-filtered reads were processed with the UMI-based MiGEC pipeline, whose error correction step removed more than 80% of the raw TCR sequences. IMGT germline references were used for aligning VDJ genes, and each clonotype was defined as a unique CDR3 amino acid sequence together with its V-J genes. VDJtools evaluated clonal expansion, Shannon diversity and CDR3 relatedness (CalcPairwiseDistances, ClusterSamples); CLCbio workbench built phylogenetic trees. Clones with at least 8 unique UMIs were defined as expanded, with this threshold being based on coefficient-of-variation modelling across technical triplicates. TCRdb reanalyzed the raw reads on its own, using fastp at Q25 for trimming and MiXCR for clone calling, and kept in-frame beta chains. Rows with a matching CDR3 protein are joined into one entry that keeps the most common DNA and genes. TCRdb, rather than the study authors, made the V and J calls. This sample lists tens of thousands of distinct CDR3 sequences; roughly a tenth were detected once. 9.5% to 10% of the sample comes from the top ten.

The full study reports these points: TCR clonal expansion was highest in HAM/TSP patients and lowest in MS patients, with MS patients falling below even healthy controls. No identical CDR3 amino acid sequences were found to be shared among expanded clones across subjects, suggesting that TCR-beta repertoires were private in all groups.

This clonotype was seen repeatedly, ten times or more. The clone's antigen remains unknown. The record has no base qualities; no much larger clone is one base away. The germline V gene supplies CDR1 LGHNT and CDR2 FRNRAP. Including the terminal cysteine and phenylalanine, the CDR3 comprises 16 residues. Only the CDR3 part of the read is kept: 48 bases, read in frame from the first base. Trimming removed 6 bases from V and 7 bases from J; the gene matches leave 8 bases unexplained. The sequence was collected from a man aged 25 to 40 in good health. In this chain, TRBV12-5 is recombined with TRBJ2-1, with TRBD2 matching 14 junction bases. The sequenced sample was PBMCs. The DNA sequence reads TGTGCTAGTGGAAAGACCGGGACTAGCGGGAGTAATGAGCAGTTCTTC. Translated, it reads CASGKTGTSGSNEQFF.